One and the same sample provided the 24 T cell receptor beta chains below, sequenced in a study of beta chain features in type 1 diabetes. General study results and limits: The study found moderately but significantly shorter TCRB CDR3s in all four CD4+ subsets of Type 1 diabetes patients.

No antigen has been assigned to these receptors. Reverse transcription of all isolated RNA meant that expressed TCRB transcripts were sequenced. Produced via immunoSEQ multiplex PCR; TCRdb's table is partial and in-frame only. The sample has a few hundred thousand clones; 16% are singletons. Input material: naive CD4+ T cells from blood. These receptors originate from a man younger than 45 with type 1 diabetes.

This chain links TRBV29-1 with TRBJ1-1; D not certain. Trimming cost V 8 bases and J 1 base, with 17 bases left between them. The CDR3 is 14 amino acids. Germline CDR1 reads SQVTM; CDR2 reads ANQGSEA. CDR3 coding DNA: TGCAGCTCTCGTGGGAGGGTGTCGAACACTGAAGCTTTCTTT. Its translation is CSSRGRVSNTEAFF.

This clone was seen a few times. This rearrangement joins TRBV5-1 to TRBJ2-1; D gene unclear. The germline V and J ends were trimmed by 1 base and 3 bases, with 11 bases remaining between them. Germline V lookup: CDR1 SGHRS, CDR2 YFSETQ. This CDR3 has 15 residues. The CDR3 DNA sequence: TGCGCCAGCAGCTTGAGCGCGAATATCTACAATGAGCAGTTCTTC. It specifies CASSLSANIYNEQFF.

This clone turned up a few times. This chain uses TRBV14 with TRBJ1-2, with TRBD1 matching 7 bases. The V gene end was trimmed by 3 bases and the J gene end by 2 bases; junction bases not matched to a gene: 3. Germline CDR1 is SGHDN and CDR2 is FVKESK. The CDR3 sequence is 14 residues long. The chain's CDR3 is CASSQRGRNYGYTF. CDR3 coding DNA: TGTGCCAGCAGCCAGAGGGGGCGGAACTATGGCTACACCTTC.

The CDR3 is CASSQGLGTEAFF. CDR3 nucleotides: TGTGCCAGCAGCCAAGGTCTGGGCACTGAAGCTTTCTTT. The chain combines TRBV14 with TRBJ1-1, with D unresolved. Trimming removed 1 base at V and 4 bases at J, with 7 bases between. Germline V gene data show CDR1 as SGHDN and CDR2 as FVKESK. The CDR3 totals 13 residues.

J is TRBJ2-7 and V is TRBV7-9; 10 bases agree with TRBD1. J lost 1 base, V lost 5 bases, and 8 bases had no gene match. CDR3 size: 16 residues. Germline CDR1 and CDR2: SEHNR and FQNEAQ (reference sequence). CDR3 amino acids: CASSPKGQGSSYEQYF. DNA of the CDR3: TGTGCCAGCAGCCCGAAGGGACAGGGGAGTTCCTACGAGCAGTACTTC.

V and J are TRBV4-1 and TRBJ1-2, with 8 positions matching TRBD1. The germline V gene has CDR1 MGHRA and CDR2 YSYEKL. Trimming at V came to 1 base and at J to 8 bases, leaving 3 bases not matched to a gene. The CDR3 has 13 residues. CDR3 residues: CASSQGQGLGYTF. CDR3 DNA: TGCGCCAGCAGCCAAGGACAGGGGCTCGGCTACACCTTC.

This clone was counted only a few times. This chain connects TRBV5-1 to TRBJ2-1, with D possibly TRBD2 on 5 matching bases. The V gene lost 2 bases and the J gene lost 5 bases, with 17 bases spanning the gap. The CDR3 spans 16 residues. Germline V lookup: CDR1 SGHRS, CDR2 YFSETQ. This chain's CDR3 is CASSFRAVRQNNEQFF. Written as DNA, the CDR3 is TGCGCCAGCAGCTTCCGAGCGGTACGCCAAAACAATGAGCAGTTCTTC. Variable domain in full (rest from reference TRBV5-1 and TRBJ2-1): KAGVTQTPRYLIKTRGQQVTLSCSPISGHRSVSWYQQTPGQGLQFLFEYFSETQRNKGNFPGRFSGRQFSNSRSEMNVSTLELGDSALYLCASSFRAVRQNNEQFFGPGTRLTVL.

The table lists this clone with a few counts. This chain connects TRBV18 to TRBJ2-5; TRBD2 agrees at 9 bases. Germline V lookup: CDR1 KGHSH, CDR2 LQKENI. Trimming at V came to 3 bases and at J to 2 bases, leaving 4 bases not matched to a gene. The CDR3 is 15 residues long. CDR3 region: CASSPRSGGQETQYF. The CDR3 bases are TGTGCCAGCTCACCTCGGAGCGGGGGGCAAGAGACCCAGTACTTC.

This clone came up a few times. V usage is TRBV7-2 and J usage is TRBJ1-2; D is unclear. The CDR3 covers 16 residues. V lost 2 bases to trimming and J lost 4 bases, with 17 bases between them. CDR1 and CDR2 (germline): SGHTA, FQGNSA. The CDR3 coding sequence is TGTGCCAGCAGCTTATCACCCCCGGTTGGTAGCTATGGCTACACCTTC. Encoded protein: CASSLSPPVGSYGYTF.

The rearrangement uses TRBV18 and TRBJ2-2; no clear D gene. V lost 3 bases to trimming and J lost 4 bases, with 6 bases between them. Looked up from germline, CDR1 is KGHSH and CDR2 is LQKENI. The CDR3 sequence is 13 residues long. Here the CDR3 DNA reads TGTGCCAGCTCACCCTCGCCCACCGGGGAGCTGTTTTTT. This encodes CASSPSPTGELFF.

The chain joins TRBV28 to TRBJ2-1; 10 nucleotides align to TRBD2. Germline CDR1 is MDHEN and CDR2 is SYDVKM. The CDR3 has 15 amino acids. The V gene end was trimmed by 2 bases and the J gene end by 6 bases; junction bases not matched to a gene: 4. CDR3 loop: CASSLPGLAINEQFF. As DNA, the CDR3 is TGTGCCAGCAGTTTACCGGGACTAGCGATCAATGAGCAGTTCTTC.

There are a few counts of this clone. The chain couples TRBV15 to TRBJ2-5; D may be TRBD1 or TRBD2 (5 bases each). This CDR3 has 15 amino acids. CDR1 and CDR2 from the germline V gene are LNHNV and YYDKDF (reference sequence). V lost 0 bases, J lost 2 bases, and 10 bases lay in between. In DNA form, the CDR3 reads TGTGCCACCAGCAGAGATCGGGGACCTCAAGAGACCCAGTACTTC. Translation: CATSRDRGPQETQYF. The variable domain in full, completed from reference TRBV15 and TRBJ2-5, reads DAMVIQNPRYQVTQFGKPVTLSCSQTLNHNVMYWYQQKSSQAPKLLFHYYDKDFNNEADTPDNFQSRRPNTSFCFLDIRSPGLGDTAMYLCATSRDRGPQETQYFGPGTRLLVL.

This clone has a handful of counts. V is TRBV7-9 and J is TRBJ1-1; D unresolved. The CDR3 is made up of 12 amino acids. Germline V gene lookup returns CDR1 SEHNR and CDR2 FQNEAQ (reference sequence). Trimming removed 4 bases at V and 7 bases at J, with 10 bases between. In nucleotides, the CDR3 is TGTGCCAGCAGCTCCCTGCGAGGTGAAGCTTTCTTT. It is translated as CASSSLRGEAFF.

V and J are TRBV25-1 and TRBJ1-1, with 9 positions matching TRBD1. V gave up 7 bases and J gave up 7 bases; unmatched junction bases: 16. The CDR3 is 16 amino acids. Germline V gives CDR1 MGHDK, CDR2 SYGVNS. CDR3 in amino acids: CASTHRGRGVWGEAFF. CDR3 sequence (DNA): TGTGCCAGCACCCACAGGGGGCGCGGGGTATGGGGTGAAGCTTTCTTT.

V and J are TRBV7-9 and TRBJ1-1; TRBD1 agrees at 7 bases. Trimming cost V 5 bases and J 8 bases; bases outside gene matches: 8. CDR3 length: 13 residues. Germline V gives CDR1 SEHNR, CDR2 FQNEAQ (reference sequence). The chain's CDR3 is CASSLRQDREAFF. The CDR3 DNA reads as TGTGCCAGCAGCCTAAGACAGGACAGGGAAGCTTTCTTT.

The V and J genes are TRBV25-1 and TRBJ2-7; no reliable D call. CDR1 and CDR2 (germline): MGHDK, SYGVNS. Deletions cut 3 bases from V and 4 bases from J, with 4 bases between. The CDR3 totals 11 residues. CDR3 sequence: CASSDWYEQYF. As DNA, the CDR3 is TGTGCCAGCAGTGATTGGTACGAGCAGTACTTC.

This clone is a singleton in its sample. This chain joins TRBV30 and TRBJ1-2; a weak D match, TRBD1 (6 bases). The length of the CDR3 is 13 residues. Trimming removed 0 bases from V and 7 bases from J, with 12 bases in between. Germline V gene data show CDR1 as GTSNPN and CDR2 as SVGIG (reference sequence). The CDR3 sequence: CAWSVTGLSGYTF. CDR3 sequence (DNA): TGTGCCTGGAGTGTAACAGGGCTTAGTGGCTACACCTTC.

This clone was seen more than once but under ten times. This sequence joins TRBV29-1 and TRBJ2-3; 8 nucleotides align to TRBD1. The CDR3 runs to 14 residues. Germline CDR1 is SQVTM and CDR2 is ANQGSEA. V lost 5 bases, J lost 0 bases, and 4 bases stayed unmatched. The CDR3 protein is CSVRGTGSTDTQYF. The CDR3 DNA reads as TGCAGCGTTAGAGGGACAGGTAGCACAGATACGCAGTATTTT.

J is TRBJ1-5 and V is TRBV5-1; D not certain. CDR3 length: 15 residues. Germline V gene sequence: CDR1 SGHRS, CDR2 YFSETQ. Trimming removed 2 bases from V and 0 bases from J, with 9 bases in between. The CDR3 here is CASSFGGYSNQPQHF. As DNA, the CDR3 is TGCGCCAGCAGCTTTGGAGGATATAGCAATCAGCCCCAGCATTTT.

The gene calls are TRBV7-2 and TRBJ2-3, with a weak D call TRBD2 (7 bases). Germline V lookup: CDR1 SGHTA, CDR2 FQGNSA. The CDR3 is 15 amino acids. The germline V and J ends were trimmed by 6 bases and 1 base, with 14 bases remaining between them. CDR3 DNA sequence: TGTGCCAGCAGTTCTCCCGGGGGGCGCACAGATACGCAGTATTTT. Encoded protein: CASSSPGGRTDTQYF. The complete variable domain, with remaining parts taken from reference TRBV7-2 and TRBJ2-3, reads GAGVSQSPSNKVTEKGKDVELRCDPISGHTALYWYRQSLGQGLEFLIYFQGNSAPDKSGLPSDRFSAERTGGSVSTLTIQRTQQEDSAVYLCASSSPGGRTDTQYFGPGTRLTVL.

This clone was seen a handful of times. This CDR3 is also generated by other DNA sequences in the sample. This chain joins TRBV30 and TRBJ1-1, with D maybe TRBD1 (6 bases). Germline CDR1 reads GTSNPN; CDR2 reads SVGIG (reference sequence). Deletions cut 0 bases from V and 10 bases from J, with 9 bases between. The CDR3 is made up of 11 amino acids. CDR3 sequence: CAWSVGGAAFF. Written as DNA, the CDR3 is TGTGCCTGGAGTGTTGGGGGCGCAGCTTTCTTT.

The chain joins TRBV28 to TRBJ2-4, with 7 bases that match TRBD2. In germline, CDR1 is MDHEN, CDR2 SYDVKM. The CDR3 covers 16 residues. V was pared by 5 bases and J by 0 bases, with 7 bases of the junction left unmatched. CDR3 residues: CASSPGGMLAKNIQYF. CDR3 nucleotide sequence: TGTGCCAGCAGTCCCGGGGGGATGCTAGCCAAAAACATTCAGTACTTC. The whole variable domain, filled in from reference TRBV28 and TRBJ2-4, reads DVKVTQSSRYLVKRTGEKVFLECVQDMDHENMFWYRQDPGLGLRLIYFSYDVKMKEKGDIPEGYSVSREKKERFSLILESASTNQTSMYLCASSPGGMLAKNIQYFGAGTRLSVL.

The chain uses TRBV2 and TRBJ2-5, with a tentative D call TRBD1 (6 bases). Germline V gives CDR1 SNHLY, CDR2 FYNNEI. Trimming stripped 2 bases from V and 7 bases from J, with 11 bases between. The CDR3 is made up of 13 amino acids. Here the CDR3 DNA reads TGTGCCAGCAGTGAAACAGGGATGGGGACCCAGTACTTC. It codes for CASSETGMGTQYF.

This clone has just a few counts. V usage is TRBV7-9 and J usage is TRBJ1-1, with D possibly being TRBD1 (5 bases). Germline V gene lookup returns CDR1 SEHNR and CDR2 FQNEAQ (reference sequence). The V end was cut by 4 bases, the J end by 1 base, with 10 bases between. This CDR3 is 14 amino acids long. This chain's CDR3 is CASSSQGRNTEAFF. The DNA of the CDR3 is TGTGCCAGCAGCTCCCAGGGCAGGAACACTGAAGCTTTCTTT.